This is a list of T cell receptor beta chains from one sample in a study of vaccination effects on CD4 cells after COVID-19. Their antigens remain unidentified. Data came from immunoSEQ multiplex PCR; TCRdb stores just in-frame clones and leaves some out. The sample has tens of thousands of clones; about two thirds are singletons. The sequencing here drew on CD4+ T cells from PBMCs cultured with a peptide pool, taken before COVID-19 vaccination. These receptors all stem from a human donor who had a prior SARS-CoV-2 infection. Both conserved end residues are part of each CDR3. Each record gives: J gene, clone size, D gene, V gene, CDR3 protein, CDR3 DNA. D genes are given only for firm matches. Where a row states a size, it is once, few, many or the class of an expanded clone; other rows omit it.

J: TRBJ2-5
size: -
D: TRBD1
V: TRBV9
CDR3: CASSVGQPQETQYF
DNA: TGTGCCAGCAGCGTGGGACAGCCCCAAGAGACCCAGTACTTC

J: TRBJ2-7
size: -
D: TRBD1
V: TRBV3-1/TRBV3-2
CDR3: CASSHLSGGRHEQYF
DNA: TGTGCCAGCAGCCACCTTTCAGGGGGCCGCCACGAGCAGTACTTC

J: TRBJ2-5
size: -
D: -
V: TRBV7-9
CDR3: CASSHHESRETQYF
DNA: TGTGCCAGCAGCCACCACGAGTCTCGGGAGACCCAGTACTTC

J: TRBJ2-7
size: few
D: TRBD1
V: TRBV7-9
CDR3: CASSTPGQGTYEQYF
DNA: TGTGCCAGCAGCACCCCGGGACAGGGAACATACGAGCAGTACTTC

J: TRBJ2-3
size: -
D: TRBD2
V: TRBV9
CDR3: CASSVAAGADTQYF
DNA: TGTGCCAGCAGCGTAGCGGCGGGAGCCGATACGCAGTATTTT

J: TRBJ2-3
size: -
D: TRBD2
V: TRBV5-4
CDR3: CASSAGLAGLTDTQYF
DNA: TGTGCCAGCAGCGCCGGACTAGCGGGGCTCACAGATACGCAGTATTTT

J: TRBJ1-2
size: -
D: TRBD1
V: TRBV7-2
CDR3: CASSGTGVGYGYTF
DNA: TGTGCCAGCAGCGGGACAGGGGTCGGCTATGGCTACACCTTC

J: TRBJ2-6
size: -
D: -
V: TRBV30
CDR3: CAWSMDSGANVLTF
DNA: TGTGCCTGGAGTATGGACTCTGGGGCCAACGTCCTGACTTTC

J: TRBJ1-3
size: -
D: -
V: TRBV6-5
CDR3: CASREFRGSGNTIYF
DNA: TGTGCCAGCAGGGAGTTCCGGGGCTCTGGAAACACCATATATTTT

J: TRBJ1-1
size: -
D: -
V: TRBV5-8
CDR3: CASSLAATAYEAFF
DNA: TGTGCCAGCAGCTTGGCCGCTACGGCGTATGAAGCTTTCTTT

J: TRBJ2-3
size: once
D: -
V: TRBV7-9
CDR3: CASSIDRYTDTQYF
DNA: TGTGCCAGCAGCATCGACAGGTACACAGATACGCAGTATTTT

J: TRBJ1-2
size: -
D: -
V: TRBV19
CDR3: CASSIGGTVKIYTF
DNA: TGTGCCAGTAGTATAGGGGGGACGGTGAAAATCTACACCTTC

J: TRBJ2-1
size: -
D: -
V: TRBV29-1
CDR3: CSVEGGGVSYNEQFF
DNA: TGCAGCGTTGAGGGAGGGGGGGTCTCCTACAATGAGCAGTTCTTC

J: TRBJ1-6
size: -
D: -
V: TRBV18
CDR3: CAAAGTTDSPLHF
DNA: TGTGCCGCAGCCGGGACGACGGATTCACCCCTCCACTTT

J: TRBJ1-3
size: few
D: -
V: TRBV30
CDR3: CAWSVNWRNTIYF
DNA: TGTGCCTGGAGTGTTAATTGGCGAAACACCATATATTTT

J: TRBJ2-1
size: -
D: -
V: TRBV11-2
CDR3: CASSFMLSYNEQFF
DNA: TGTGCCAGCAGCTTCATGCTCTCCTACAATGAGCAGTTCTTC

J: TRBJ2-4
size: -
D: -
V: TRBV4-2
CDR3: CASSQDRPKAIQYF
DNA: TGTGCCAGCAGCCAAGATCGGCCGAAAGCCATTCAGTACTTC

J: TRBJ1-5
size: -
D: TRBD1
V: TRBV7-8
CDR3: CASSFRDREYQPQHF
DNA: TGTGCCAGCAGCTTCCGGGACAGGGAGTACCAGCCCCAGCATTTT

J: TRBJ2-7
size: -
D: -
V: TRBV9
CDR3: CASSVAPLRSYEQYF
DNA: TGTGCCAGCAGCGTAGCGCCCTTACGCTCCTACGAGCAGTACTTC

J: TRBJ1-6
size: -
D: -
V: TRBV7-9
CDR3: CASSLADGGDSPLHF
DNA: TGTGCCAGCAGCTTAGCAGACGGGGGCGATTCACCCCTCCACTTT

J: TRBJ2-5
size: few
D: -
V: TRBV18
CDR3: CASSQSRTEQETQYF
DNA: TGTGCCAGCTCACAGTCCCGGACGGAACAAGAGACCCAGTACTTC

J: TRBJ1-4
size: -
D: TRBD1
V: TRBV19
CDR3: CASKPRQGEKEKLFF
DNA: TGTGCCAGTAAGCCCCGACAGGGGGAAAAGGAAAAACTGTTTTTT

J: TRBJ2-3
size: -
D: -
V: TRBV2
CDR3: CASKASMGQGTSTDTQYF
DNA: TGTGCCAGCAAAGCATCAATGGGGCAGGGGACTAGCACAGATACGCAGTATTTT

J: TRBJ2-3
size: -
D: TRBD2
V: TRBV5-1
CDR3: CASRSRGTTDTQYF
DNA: TGCGCCAGCAGGTCGCGGGGGACCACAGATACGCAGTATTTT

J: TRBJ2-5
size: -
D: TRBD2
V: TRBV3-1/TRBV3-2
CDR3: CASSQDRWLGGLTQYF
DNA: TGTGCCAGCAGCCAAGATAGGTGGTTGGGGGGGTTGACCCAGTACTTC

J: TRBJ2-2
size: -
D: -
V: TRBV19
CDR3: CASRTLGSTGELFF
DNA: TGTGCCAGTAGGACGCTAGGTTCCACCGGGGAGCTGTTTTTT

J: TRBJ1-3
size: -
D: -
V: TRBV6-5
CDR3: CAVRQFSGNTIYF
DNA: TGTGCCGTAAGACAGTTCTCTGGAAACACCATATATTTT

J: TRBJ2-7
size: -
D: -
V: TRBV7-8
CDR3: CASSFAGSYEQYF
DNA: TGTGCCAGCAGCTTTGCGGGAAGCTACGAGCAGTACTTC

J: TRBJ2-7
size: -
D: -
V: TRBV4-2
CDR3: CASSRGGAAYEQYF
DNA: TGTGCCAGCAGCCGTGGGGGGGCAGCCTACGAGCAGTACTTC

J: TRBJ1-4
size: -
D: -
V: TRBV3-1/TRBV3-2
CDR3: CASSQEGGNEKLFF
DNA: TGTGCCAGCAGCCAAGAGGGAGGGAATGAAAAACTGTTTTTT

J: TRBJ2-6
size: -
D: -
V: TRBV6-2/TRBV6-3
CDR3: CASSTRGRNSGANVLTF
DNA: TGTGCCAGCAGTACCCGGGGACGAAACTCTGGGGCCAACGTCCTGACTTTC

J: TRBJ2-1
size: -
D: -
V: TRBV2
CDR3: CASSELGPRLYNEQFF
DNA: TGTGCCAGCAGTGAACTAGGACCGAGGCTCTACAATGAGCAGTTCTTC